The 20 T cell receptor beta chains reported below all come from one sample, sequenced in a study of glioma-infiltrating T cells after dendritic cell vaccination. Using immunoSEQ multiplex PCR, the repertoire was profiled, and TCRdb retains in-frame clones only, with some absent. This sample yields tens of thousands of clones, of which roughly 80% are seen a single time; around 14% belongs to the top ten. Sample time point: after dendritic cell vaccination, including at tumor progression/relapse. The source material was blood, sampled after dendritic cell vaccination. All receptors derive from a human donor with glioblastoma.

The chain recombines TRBV10-2 with TRBJ2-3, with 8 bases matching TRBD2. This CDR3 region has 15 residues. Trimming at V came to 5 bases and at J to 0 bases, leaving 4 bases not matched to a gene. Germline lookup yields CDR1 WSHSY and CDR2 SAAADI. CDR3 region: CASSLRGDSTDTQYF. The CDR3 DNA follows: TGCGCCAGCAGTCTGCGGGGGGACAGCACAGATACGCAGTATTTT.

The chain uses TRBV6-5 and TRBJ2-5, with D perhaps matching TRBD1 (6 bases). Germline values: CDR1 MNHEY, CDR2 SVGAGI. The CDR3 extends over 13 amino acids. Trimming cost V 7 bases and J 3 bases, with 12 bases left between them. In DNA, the CDR3 is TGTGCCAGCACCTCAGGGGCGAAAGAGACCCAGTACTTC. Its translation is CASTSGAKETQYF.

The chain carries TRBV5-1 and TRBJ1-4; 9 bases fit TRBD1. With 0 bases clipped from V and 7 bases from J, the junction kept 7 bases outside the gene matches. Germline CDR1 is SGHRS and CDR2 is YFSETQ. The CDR3 has 16 amino acids. In nucleotides, the CDR3 is TGCGCCAGCAGCTTGGAGACAGGGGGGCTTGGTGAAAAACTGTTTTTT. This codes for CASSLETGGLGEKLFF.

This clone was picked up one time. The chain employs TRBV5-4 and TRBJ1-2, with 9 bases aligning to TRBD1. Germline V CDR1 and CDR2: SGHNT, YYREEE (reference sequence). CDR3 length: 14 amino acids. V dropped 4 bases and J dropped 2; count of bases not matched to a gene: 3. The DNA for the CDR3 is TGTGCCAGCAGCGACAGGGGGGAGAACTATGGCTACACCTTC. Translating gives CASSDRGENYGYTF.

The chain recombines TRBV30 with TRBJ1-4, with TRBD1 matching 7 bases. Germline values: CDR1 GTSNPN, CDR2 SVGIG (reference sequence). Germline trimming cut 0 bases from V and 3 bases from J; bases unmatched to any gene: 1. The CDR3 length is 14 residues. This CDR3 is CAWSVGTANEKLFF. Written as DNA, the CDR3 is TGTGCCTGGAGTGTCGGGACAGCTAATGAAAAACTGTTTTTT.

CDR3: CASSLGTQTYEQYF. CDR3 DNA sequence: TGTGCCAGCAGCTTAGGGACACAAACCTACGAGCAGTACTTC. The J gene is TRBJ2-7, the V gene TRBV7-2, with D perhaps TRBD1 (5 bases). This CDR3 region has 14 residues. Germline V gives CDR1 SGHTA, CDR2 FQGNSA. The ends were cut back, 1 base at V and 2 bases at J, with 9 bases in the middle. Using reference TRBV7-2 and TRBJ2-7 for the parts outside the CDR3, the full variable domain is GAGVSQSPSNKVTEKGKDVELRCDPISGHTALYWYRQSLGQGLEFLIYFQGNSAPDKSGLPSDRFSAERTGGSVSTLTIQRTQQEDSAVYLCASSLGTQTYEQYFGPGTRLTVT.

The table lists this clone with a count of one. This chain joins TRBV27 and TRBJ2-2, with 8 bases aligning to TRBD2. This CDR3 has 15 amino acids. The J segment lost 4 bases and the V segment lost 2 bases, leaving 3 bases of the junction unmatched. Per germline, CDR1 MNHEY and CDR2 SMNVEV (reference sequence). In DNA, the CDR3 is TGTGCCAGCAGTTTAAGTCTAGCGGGCACCGGGGAGCTGTTTTTT. It yields the protein CASSLSLAGTGELFF.

V is TRBV5-1 and J is TRBJ2-2, with TRBD1 matching over 8 bases. The CDR3 runs 15 residues. V was pared by 1 base and J by 7 bases, with 6 bases of the junction left unmatched. CDR1 is SGHRS and CDR2 is YFSETQ in the germline V gene. CDR3 DNA: TGCGCCAGCAGCTTGCCAGGGGGCGGCCACGGGGAGCTGTTTTTT. This sequence encodes CASSLPGGGHGELFF.

This clone came up once. The rearrangement joins TRBV2 to TRBJ1-1; D is unresolved. Germline V lookup: CDR1 SNHLY, CDR2 FYNNEI. Deletions cut 7 bases from V and 1 base from J, with 16 bases between. The CDR3 has 15 amino acids. DNA of the CDR3: TGTGCCAGCACTCTCATGGGGAGGGAGAACACTGAAGCTTTCTTT. Its translation: CASTLMGRENTEAFF.

The V gene is TRBV5-1, the J gene TRBJ2-7; 7 nucleotides line up with TRBD2. The CDR3 is 15 amino acids. After removal of 0 bases from V and 7 bases from J, the junction contained 10 bases not matched to a gene. Germline V gene sequence: CDR1 SGHRS, CDR2 YFSETQ. CDR3 sequence: CASSLAGAGWREQYF. DNA for the CDR3: TGCGCCAGCAGCTTGGCCGGAGCGGGGTGGCGGGAGCAGTACTTC.

This chain connects TRBV6-5 to TRBJ1-3; TRBD1 aligns across 8 bases. This CDR3 contains 14 residues. Germline V CDR1 and CDR2: MNHEY, SVGAGI. V shed 5 bases and J 3 bases; nucleotides not matched to a gene: 3. The CDR3 DNA reads as TGTGCCAGCAGTCGGACAGGGAGTGGAAACACCATATATTTT. This translates into CASSRTGSGNTIYF.

The chain links TRBV7-2 to TRBJ2-1; TRBD2 matches 8 bases. The CDR3 totals 16 residues. Per germline, CDR1 SGHTA and CDR2 FQGNSA. V was clipped by 2 bases and J by 3 bases; unmatched bases: 6. The CDR3 nucleotides read TGTGCCAGCAGCTTAAGGGGCGGGGGGAACTACAATGAGCAGTTCTTC. It codes for CASSLRGGGNYNEQFF.

The CDR3 sequence is CASSFRDRAYGYTF. DNA for the CDR3: TGTGCCAGCAGCTTCCGGGACAGGGCCTATGGCTACACCTTC. J is TRBJ1-2 and V is TRBV7-3; 9 bases are shared with TRBD1. V shed 3 bases and J 4 bases; nucleotides not matched to a gene: 3. Germline loops: CDR1 SGHTA, CDR2 FQGTGA. This CDR3 region has 14 residues.

This sequence joins TRBV2 and TRBJ2-5; D perhaps matches TRBD2 (6 bases). Looked up from germline, CDR1 is SNHLY and CDR2 is FYNNEI. The CDR3 contains 15 residues. Trimming removed 7 bases at V and 5 bases at J, with 20 bases between. The CDR3 region has the DNA TGTGCCAGCAAGGTCGGGGACCTCGCGGGGGAGACCCAGTACTTC. This sequence encodes CASKVGDLAGETQYF.

This chain uses TRBV9 with TRBJ1-1, with no clear D. This CDR3 spans 16 amino acids. The V end lost 0 bases, the J end lost 4 bases, and 16 bases lay between the germline ends. The germline V gene encodes CDR1 SGDLS and CDR2 YYNGEE. CDR3 amino acids: CASSVGLLGGSTEAFF. The CDR3 DNA follows: TGTGCCAGCAGCGTAGGTCTGTTGGGCGGGAGCACTGAAGCTTTCTTT.

The genes are TRBV5-5 and TRBJ2-1; 8 nucleotides agree with TRBD1. The length of the CDR3 is 15 residues. From germline, CDR1 is SGHKS and CDR2 YYEKEE (reference sequence). V shed 2 bases and J 0 bases; nucleotides not matched to a gene: 1. CDR3 nucleotide sequence: TGTGCCAGCAGCTTCGACAGGGGCTCCTACAATGAGCAGTTCTTC. As protein: CASSFDRGSYNEQFF.

CDR3 nucleotide sequence: TGTGCCAGCAGTTACCCGGACAGGGGGCGGGGCGGGGAGCTGTTTTTT. It translates to CASSYPDRGRGGELFF. The V and J genes are TRBV6-7 and TRBJ2-2, with 11 bases fitting TRBD1. TRBV6-7 is reported as an ORF; its role is uncertain. The CDR3 is 16 residues long. V lost 2 bases, J lost 7 bases, and 6 bases stayed unmatched.

The gene calls are TRBV2 and TRBJ1-2, with no clear D. The CDR3 length is 15 residues. CDR1 and CDR2 from the germline V gene are SNHLY and FYNNEI. V was pared by 8 bases and J by 6 bases, with 22 bases between. CDR3 loop: CASPLAVLSTNGYTF. The CDR3, as DNA: TGTGCCAGCCCTCTTGCGGTCCTTTCGACCAATGGCTACACCTTC.

The chain employs TRBV5-6 and TRBJ1-3; 10 positions agree with TRBD1. CDR1 and CDR2 (germline): SGHDT, YYEEEE. V trimming: 4 bases; J trimming: 7 bases; junction bases outside the gene matches: 11. The CDR3 is made up of 16 amino acids. The CDR3 is CASSPRTGGFRNTIYF. CDR3 nucleotides: TGTGCCAGCAGCCCTCGGACAGGGGGTTTTCGGAACACCATATATTTT.

This chain joins TRBV25-1 and TRBJ2-7; TRBD1 might be the D (6 bases). The CDR3 is made up of 13 amino acids. Germline CDR1 is MGHDK and CDR2 is SYGVNS. V gave up 3 bases and J gave up 2 bases, with 8 bases separating them. The CDR3 region has the DNA TGTGCCAGCAGTGACCAGGGGCCCTACGAGCAGTACTTC. Protein: CASSDQGPYEQYF.